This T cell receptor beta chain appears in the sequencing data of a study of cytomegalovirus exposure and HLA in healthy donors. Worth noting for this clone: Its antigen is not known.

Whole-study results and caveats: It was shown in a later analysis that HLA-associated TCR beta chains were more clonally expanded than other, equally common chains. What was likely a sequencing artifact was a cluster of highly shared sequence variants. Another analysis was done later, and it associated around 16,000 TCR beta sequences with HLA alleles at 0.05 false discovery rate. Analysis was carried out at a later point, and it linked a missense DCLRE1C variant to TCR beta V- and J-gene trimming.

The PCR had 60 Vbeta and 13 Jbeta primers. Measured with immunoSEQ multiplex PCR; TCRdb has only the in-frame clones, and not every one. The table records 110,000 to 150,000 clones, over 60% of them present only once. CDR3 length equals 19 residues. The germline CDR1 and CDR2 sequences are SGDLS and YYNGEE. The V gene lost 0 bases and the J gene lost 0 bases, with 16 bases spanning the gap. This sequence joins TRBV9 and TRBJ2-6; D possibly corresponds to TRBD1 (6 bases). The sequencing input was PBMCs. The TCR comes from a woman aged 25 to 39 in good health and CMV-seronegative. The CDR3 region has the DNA TGTGCCAGCAGCGTAGCCAGGGGCGTCGGGGTCTCTGGGGCCAACGTCCTGACTTTC. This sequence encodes CASSVARGVGVSGANVLTF.